Listed below are T cell receptor beta chains from one sample, sequenced in a study of cytomegalovirus exposure and HLA in healthy donors. Using immunoSEQ multiplex PCR, the repertoire was profiled, and TCRdb retains in-frame clones only, with some absent. Found here are 200,000 to 250,000 clones, roughly 80% of them singletons; the top ten hold approximately 3%. The sequenced sample consisted of PBMCs. These TCRs come from a young woman in good health and CMV-seronegative. Each CDR3 is given with its conserved first and last residue. The D gene is left open where the match is weak. Clone size is not always given. Where it is, it says once, few, many or a class for expanded clones.

D gene	J gene	clone size	V gene	CDR3 DNA	CDR3 protein
TRBD1	TRBJ2-7	once	TRBV5-1	TGCGCCAGCAGCTTGGGGACAGGGTCCTACGGGCAGTACTTC	CASSLGTGSYGQYF
TRBD2	TRBJ2-1	few	TRBV5-1	TGCGCCAGCAGCTTGGCCGGGAGGAGCTCCTACAATGAGCAGTTCTTC	CASSLAGRSSYNEQFF
TRBD1	TRBJ2-7	.	TRBV2	TGTGCCAGCAGCCCCGACAGGGAACGCTCCTACGAGCAGTACTTC	CASSPDRERSYEQYF
TRBD1	TRBJ2-2	.	TRBV15	TGTGCCACCAGCAGAGGGTTGGGACAGGCCGGGGAGCTGTTTTTT	CATSRGLGQAGELFF
.	TRBJ2-7	.	TRBV28	TGTGCCAGCAGTTTATCAGTCCCTGGCTACGAGCAGTACTTC	CASSLSVPGYEQYF
TRBD1	TRBJ1-2	.	TRBV5-1	TGCGCCAGCAGCTTAGGGACAGACCACTATGGCTACACCTTC	CASSLGTDHYGYTF
TRBD2	TRBJ2-1	.	TRBV11-2	TGTGCCAGCAGCCCCGGACTAGCGGGAACGTGGGGCGGTGAGCAGTTCTTC	CASSPGLAGTWGGEQFF
TRBD1	TRBJ1-4	.	TRBV5-1	TGCGCCAGCAGCTTGGGTCCGACAGGGGCCCCTGGTGAAAAACTGTTTTTT	CASSLGPTGAPGEKLFF
.	TRBJ1-2	.	TRBV6-5	TGTGCCAGCACCGAGGGTGGTGGCTACACCTTC	CASTEGGGYTF
.	TRBJ2-3	medium-sized	TRBV10-2	TGCGCCAGCAGCTTGGGGCACGCTAGCACAGATACGCAGTATTTT	CASSLGHASTDTQYF
TRBD1	TRBJ2-7	once	TRBV5-1	TGCGCCAGCAGCGGACAGGGAGTCCACGAGCAGTACTTC	CASSGQGVHEQYF
.	TRBJ1-1	few	TRBV7-8	TGTGCCAGCAGCCAAATGACAGGGAACACTGAAGCTTTCTTT	CASSQMTGNTEAFF
.	TRBJ1-1	.	TRBV30	TGTGCCTGGAGTGTTGAAGGGAGGGCTTTCTTT	CAWSVEGRAFF
.	TRBJ2-6	.	TRBV11-2	TGTGCCAGCAGCTTTACAGGGTTTGTTTCTGGGGCCAACGTCCTGACTTTC	CASSFTGFVSGANVLTF
.	TRBJ1-6	.	TRBV5-1	TGCGCCAGCAGCTTGCATACCCGGGACACTAATTCACCCCTCCACTTT	CASSLHTRDTNSPLHF
.	TRBJ2-6	.	TRBV18	TGTGCCAGCTCACCACTCACAGACACGACAGGAGGGGCCAACGTCCTGACTTTC	CASSPLTDTTGGANVLTF
.	TRBJ2-3	.	TRBV5-1	TGCGCCAGCAGCTTGGCCCAGCTAGCAGATACGCAGTATTTT	CASSLAQLADTQYF
.	TRBJ1-1	.	TRBV6-5	TGTGCCAGCAGCCGTAACGGACAGAGTGAAGCTTTCTTT	CASSRNGQSEAFF
.	TRBJ2-5	once	TRBV9	TGTGCCAGCAGCGTCAGGGGTCTTCAAGAGACCCAGTACTTC	CASSVRGLQETQYF
.	TRBJ1-6	.	TRBV6-6	TGTGCCAGCAGTTACGTCGGGTTGGGTCCCCTCCACTTT	CASSYVGLGPLHF
TRBD1	TRBJ2-3	.	TRBV18	TGTGCCAGCTCACCATTCGAGACAGGGCTTGGAGATACGCAGTATTTT	CASSPFETGLGDTQYF
.	TRBJ1-1	few	TRBV6-6	TGTGCCAGCAGTTACTCTAAGACAGCTCCGAACACTGAAGCTTTCTTT	CASSYSKTAPNTEAFF
.	TRBJ1-2	.	TRBV6-6	TGTGCCAGCAGTTACCCGATCCAGGGTAGCGGCTACACCTTC	CASSYPIQGSGYTF
TRBD1	TRBJ1-1	.	TRBV7-9	TGTGCCAGCAGCTCCCACCAGGGGGGCGCTGAAGCTTTCTTT	CASSSHQGGAEAFF
.	TRBJ1-1	.	TRBV5-1	TGCGCCAGCAGCCAGCGTATGGGGGGGACTGAAGCTTTCTTT	CASSQRMGGTEAFF
TRBD1	TRBJ1-1	.	TRBV18	TGTGCCAGCTCGGTCGGACAGGCCAAAACTGAAGCTTTCTTT	CASSVGQAKTEAFF
TRBD2	TRBJ2-5	once	TRBV5-1	TGCGCCAGCAGCCTCGGGACTAGCGGGGAGGAGACCCAGTACTTC	CASSLGTSGEETQYF
.	TRBJ2-2	few	TRBV7-9	TGTTCCAGCAGCTTAGGACGGGAGACCGGGGAGCTGTTTTTT	CSSSLGRETGELFF
.	TRBJ1-1	.	TRBV6-5	TGTGCCAGCAGAAGCGGTAACACTGAAGCTTTCTTT	CASRSGNTEAFF
TRBD1	TRBJ1-2	.	TRBV30	TGTGCCTGGACCGGAGCGGGACAGGGGGTGGACGGCTACCCCTTC	CAWTGAGQGVDGYPF
.	TRBJ1-2	.	TRBV4-2	TGTGCCAGCAGCCAAGATGTCTTAGGGGCTCTGTCCTATGGCTACACCTTC	CASSQDVLGALSYGYTF
TRBD2	TRBJ2-3	few	TRBV9	TGTGCCAGCAGCGTAGGAAGGCGGGAGGATACGCAGTATTTT	CASSVGRREDTQYF
TRBD1	TRBJ2-7	.	TRBV5-1	TGCGCCAGCAGCTCCGGGACAGGGACCTACGAGCAGTACTTC	CASSSGTGTYEQYF
TRBD1	TRBJ1-5	once	TRBV27	TGTGCCAGCAGTCAAGGACAGGGAAGAGGCGGTCAGCCCCAGCATTTT	CASSQGQGRGGQPQHF
.	TRBJ1-5	.	TRBV6-1	TGTGCCAGCAGCGATGGGGGGGCAGCCCAGCATTTT	CASSDGGAAQHF
TRBD1	TRBJ1-1	.	TRBV4-1	TGCGCCAGCAGCCGGACAGGGGGCACTGAAGCTTTCTTT	CASSRTGGTEAFF
.	TRBJ1-4	.	TRBV11-1	TGTGCCAGCAGCTTCAGGGGCGAAAAACTGTTTTTT	CASSFRGEKLFF
.	TRBJ1-2	.	TRBV10-3	TGTGCCATCGGCGGGGGGGGTGGTCAGGGCTACACCTTC	CAIGGGGGQGYTF
TRBD1	TRBJ2-1	.	TRBV27	TGTGCCAGCAGTTTTGGGGACAGGGGGCTCTATGAGCAGTTCTTC	CASSFGDRGLYEQFF
.	TRBJ1-3	.	TRBV6-5	TGTGCCAGCAGGGGGAGCCCTATTGGAAACACCATATATTTT	CASRGSPIGNTIYF
TRBD1	TRBJ2-5	.	TRBV2	TGTGCCAGCATCACCGGGACAGGGTACCAAGAGACCCAGTACTTC	CASITGTGYQETQYF
.	TRBJ2-7	once	TRBV23-1	TGCGCCAGCTCCGGGCGGGGGCTCTCCTACGAGCAGTACTTC	CASSGRGLSYEQYF
.	TRBJ2-7	.	TRBV5-4	TGTGCCAGCAGCTTGGGACCAGGGGTGTACGAGCAGTACTTC	CASSLGPGVYEQYF
.	TRBJ2-3	.	TRBV6-5	TGTGCCAGCAGTTTATTTGGCGGGACCTCAGGAGATACGCAGTATTTT	CASSLFGGTSGDTQYF
TRBD2	TRBJ2-5	.	TRBV5-1	TGCGCCAGCAGCTTGGGGACTAGCGGGAGGGGTGCTCAAGAGACCCAGTACTTC	CASSLGTSGRGAQETQYF
.	TRBJ1-2	.	TRBV6-5	TGTGCCAGCAGTTGCAGGTTTTCCCATACTAACTATGGCTACACCTTC	CASSCRFSHTNYGYTF
TRBD2	TRBJ2-5	.	TRBV7-9	TGTGCCAGCAGCTTCCTAGCGGTACAAGAGACCCAGTACTTC	CASSFLAVQETQYF
TRBD2	TRBJ2-1	.	TRBV19	TGTGCCAGTAGTAGAGACGCACTAGCGGCCAGGAGAAGGATCTTC	CASSRDALAARRRIF
.	TRBJ1-1	.	TRBV29-1	TGCAGCGCTGGGGAGGGGACTTGGAACACTGAAGCTTTCTTT	CSAGEGTWNTEAFF
TRBD1	TRBJ1-1	.	TRBV5-1	TGCGCCAGCAGCCAGGACAGGGTGGCACTTTTCTTT	CASSQDRVALFF
.	TRBJ2-5	.	TRBV5-1	TGCGCCAGCCGAATAGGACAGCAAGAGACCCAGTACTTC	CASRIGQQETQYF
TRBD2	TRBJ2-3	.	TRBV6-5	TGTGCCAGCAGTTACCGGGGGGGGGAGGATACGCAGTATTTT	CASSYRGGEDTQYF